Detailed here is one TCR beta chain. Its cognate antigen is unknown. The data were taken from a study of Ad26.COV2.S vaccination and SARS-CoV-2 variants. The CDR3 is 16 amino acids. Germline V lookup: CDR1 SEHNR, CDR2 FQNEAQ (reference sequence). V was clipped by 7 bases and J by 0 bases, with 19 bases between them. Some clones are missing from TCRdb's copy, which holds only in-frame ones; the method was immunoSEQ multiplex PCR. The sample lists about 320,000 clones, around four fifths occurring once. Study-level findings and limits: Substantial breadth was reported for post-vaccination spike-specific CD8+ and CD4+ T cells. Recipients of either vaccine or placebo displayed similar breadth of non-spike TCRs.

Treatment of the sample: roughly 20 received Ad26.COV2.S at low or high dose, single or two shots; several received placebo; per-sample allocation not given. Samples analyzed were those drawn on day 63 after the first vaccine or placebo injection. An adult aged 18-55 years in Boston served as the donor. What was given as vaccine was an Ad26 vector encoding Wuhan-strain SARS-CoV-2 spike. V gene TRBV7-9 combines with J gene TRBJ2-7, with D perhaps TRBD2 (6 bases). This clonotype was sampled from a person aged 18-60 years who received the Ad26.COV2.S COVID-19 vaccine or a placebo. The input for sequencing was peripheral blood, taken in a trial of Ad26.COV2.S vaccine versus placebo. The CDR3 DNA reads TGTGCCAGCACCCTATCCAAGGGGACTTCCTCCTACGAGCAGTACTTC. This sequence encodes CASTLSKGTSSYEQYF.